One sample yielded the 24 T cell receptor beta chains listed below, sequenced in a study of T cell responses to AZD1222 COVID-19 vaccine. Repertoires were generated with immunoSEQ multiplex PCR, while TCRdb's copy carries only in-frame clones and drops some. The sample lists more than 60,000 clones; under 90% were seen once. The source was peripheral blood, collected 28 days after the second AZD1222 dose. Receptors were obtained from an adult who received the AZD1222 COVID-19 vaccine.

The chain has TRBV4-1 and TRBJ1-4; D may be TRBD1 (5 bases). Germline V gene data show CDR1 as MGHRA and CDR2 as YSYEKL. The CDR3 length is 14 residues. V lost 1 base and J 8 bases, leaving 11 bases between the germline ends. The CDR3 is CASSQVAGFEKLFF. The CDR3 nucleotides read TGCGCCAGCAGCCAAGTGGCAGGGTTCGAAAAACTGTTTTTT.

The chain recombines TRBV28 with TRBJ1-2, with D perhaps matching TRBD1 (5 bases). V shed 1 base and J shed 8 bases, with 14 bases lying between them. Germline values: CDR1 MDHEN, CDR2 SYDVKM. The CDR3 totals 14 residues. CDR3 protein: CASSLSGGVGGYTF. CDR3 DNA: TGTGCCAGCAGTTTATCGGGGGGTGTGGGAGGCTACACCTTC.

This chain links TRBV29-1 with TRBJ2-3; D remains unclear. CDR1 is SQVTM, CDR2 ANQGSEA, per germline. V was cut by 6 bases and J by 1 base, with 11 bases left in between. The CDR3 totals 13 residues. The CDR3 region is CSVVVQGTDTQYF. CDR3 bases: TGCAGCGTGGTGGTCCAGGGCACAGATACGCAGTATTTT.

The chain links TRBV7-2 to TRBJ1-1; unclear D gene. Trimming took 4 bases from V and 9 from J, leaving 15 bases between them. This CDR3 has 13 amino acids. Germline V gene data show CDR1 as SGHTA and CDR2 as FQGNSA. DNA of the CDR3: TGTGCCAGCAGCTCCCCGGACGCCCTCAAAGCTTTCTTT. It specifies CASSSPDALKAFF.

This clone was recorded once. CDR3 sequence: CASSLDSTNQPQHF. In DNA, the CDR3 is TGCGCCAGCAGTCTCGACAGCACTAATCAGCCCCAGCATTTT. The V call is TRBV23-1, the J call TRBJ1-5; possibly TRBD1 for D (5 bases). TRBV23-1 is given ORF status, its function remaining uncertain. This CDR3 region has 14 residues. Trimming took 4 bases from V and 4 from J, leaving 11 bases between them.

On this clone itself: A much larger clone differs by one base, so this may be a read error. The chain recombines TRBV3-1 (or the pseudogene TRBV3-2) with TRBJ1-3; D remains unclear. This CDR3 has 13 amino acids. Between the trimmed V and J ends, which lost 0 bases and 7 bases, there was a span of 7 bases. The germline CDR1 and CDR2 sequences are LGHDT and YNNKEL (reference sequence). CDR3 sequence (DNA): TGTGCCAGCAGCCAAGATGAGAGGAACACCATATATTTT. This codes for CASSQDERNTIYF.

The chain has TRBV28 and TRBJ2-2; the D gene is possibly TRBD1 (6 bases). With 5 bases removed from V and 5 bases from J, the gap between germline ends came to 15 bases. The CDR3 contains 15 residues. The germline CDR1 and CDR2 sequences are MDHEN and SYDVKM. The CDR3 DNA follows: TGTGCCAGCAGTAGGGGGACATCTATGACCGGGGAGCTGTTTTTT. This codes for CASSRGTSMTGELFF.

This chain links TRBV6-5 with TRBJ2-7; TRBD2 matches at 11 bases. There are 16 residues in the CDR3. Germline CDR1 is MNHEY and CDR2 is SVGAGI. V dropped 4 bases and J dropped 2; count of bases not matched to a gene: 7. The DNA for the CDR3 is TGTGCCAGCAGTTCCACGACTAGCGGGACCCCCTACGAGCAGTACTTC. Protein product: CASSSTTSGTPYEQYF.

The J gene is TRBJ2-3, the V gene TRBV27; TRBD1 matches 9 bases. Unmatched junction bases numbered 6, after V lost 6 bases and J lost 2 bases. Germline V CDR1 and CDR2: MNHEY, SMNVEV (reference sequence). This CDR3 comprises 15 residues. CDR3 loop: CASSGRDRATDTQYF. The CDR3 region has the DNA TGTGCCAGCAGCGGCCGGGACAGGGCCACAGATACGCAGTATTTT.

CDR3 in DNA: TGCGCCAGCAGAATGGGACAGGGTGAAGGATCACCCCTCCACTTT. This codes for CASRMGQGEGSPLHF. This rearrangement joins TRBV5-1 to TRBJ1-6, with 9 bases aligning to TRBD1. Trimming removed 5 bases from V and 10 bases from J; junction bases left unmatched: 10. The germline CDR1 and CDR2 sequences are SGHRS and YFSETQ. The CDR3 spans 15 residues.

As DNA, the CDR3 is TGTGCCAGCAGCTTAGCTTACGACAGTTTAAATCAGCCCCAGCATTTT. Amino acids: CASSLAYDSLNQPQHF. This chain joins TRBV11-3 and TRBJ1-5; possible D gene TRBD1, 5 bases. The germline V and J ends were trimmed by 1 base and 4 bases, with 14 bases remaining between them. Germline V gives CDR1 SGHNT, CDR2 YENEEA. CDR3 length equals 16 residues.

The J gene is TRBJ2-1, the V gene TRBV25-1; 7 positions agree with TRBD2. The CDR3 extends over 15 amino acids. After removal of 3 bases from V and 6 bases from J, the junction contained 8 bases not matched to a gene. CDR1 MGHDK and CDR2 SYGVNS come from the germline V gene. CDR3 sequence: CASSEAGLGSNEQFF. CDR3 sequence (DNA): TGTGCCAGCAGTGAGGCAGGACTAGGGTCCAATGAGCAGTTCTTC.

CDR3 residues: CASSEAPGHEGSPLHF. Written as DNA, the CDR3 is TGTGCCAGCAGTGAAGCGCCGGGCCACGAGGGTTCACCCCTCCACTTT. The genes are TRBV6-1 and TRBJ1-6; no reliable D call. The CDR3 consists of 16 residues. V gave up 0 bases and J gave up 9 bases, with 15 bases separating them. The V gene's germline CDR1 is MNHNS and CDR2 SASEGT.

V is TRBV29-1 and J is TRBJ1-5; unclear D gene. V was pared by 1 base and J by 1 base, with 5 bases between. This CDR3 has 13 amino acids. Germline-derived CDR1 and CDR2 are SQVTM and ANQGSEA. In DNA form, the CDR3 reads TGCAGCGTTGAAGGGGGAAGCAATCAGCCCCAGCATTTT. Translation: CSVEGGSNQPQHF.

The chain links TRBV27 to TRBJ1-3; D ambiguous. V was pared by 0 bases and J by 4 bases, with 10 bases between. Germline V lookup: CDR1 MNHEY, CDR2 SMNVEV (reference sequence). CDR3 length equals 15 residues. The CDR3 DNA reads TGTGCCAGCAGTTTATCGATAAATCCGGGAAACACCATATATTTT. It yields the protein CASSLSINPGNTIYF.

This chain joins TRBV15 and TRBJ2-1; weak D call: TRBD2 (5 bases). Germline CDR1 reads LNHNV; CDR2 reads YYDKDF (reference sequence). CDR3 length: 20 amino acids. V dropped 0 bases and J dropped 2 bases, with 23 bases sitting between them. The CDR3 region is CATSRDLGKVVTIAYNEQFF. CDR3 DNA: TGTGCCACCAGCAGAGATTTAGGTAAAGTGGTGACTATAGCCTACAATGAGCAGTTCTTC.

The chain employs TRBV19 and TRBJ2-2; D perhaps matches TRBD2 (6 bases). The V gene's germline CDR1 is LNHDA and CDR2 SQIVND (reference sequence). CDR3 size: 14 residues. Trimming shortened V by 11 bases and J by 5 bases, and 18 bases separated the two germline ends. CDR3 DNA: TGTGCCGGCGGTAGGGTCGGGGGAACCGGGGAGCTGTTTTTT. Translated, it gives CAGGRVGGTGELFF.

The chain uses TRBV27 and TRBJ1-1; a possible D gene is TRBD1 (5 bases). This CDR3 comprises 13 residues. Germline assignment: CDR1 MNHEY and CDR2 SMNVEV (reference sequence). Trimming removed 8 bases at V and 5 bases at J, with 15 bases between. DNA for the CDR3: TGTGCCAGCGTTTGGGGCATGAGGACTGAAGCTTTCTTT. Its translation: CASVWGMRTEAFF.

The chain employs TRBV30 and TRBJ2-2; the D gene is possibly TRBD1 (6 bases). Germline assignment: CDR1 GTSNPN and CDR2 SVGIG (reference sequence). Trimming pared 2 bases from V and 5 bases from J, leaving 9 bases between. The CDR3 covers 13 residues. The CDR3 protein is CAWSSRGTGELFF. In nucleotides, the CDR3 is TGTGCCTGGAGTTCAAGGGGGACCGGGGAGCTGTTTTTT.

The rearrangement uses TRBV7-9 and TRBJ1-1, with D perhaps matching TRBD1 (5 bases). The CDR3 has 14 residues. Germline V CDR1 and CDR2: SEHNR, FQNEAQ (reference sequence). The V and J ends lost 1 base and 5 bases respectively, with 11 bases between them. CDR3 amino acids: CASSLDRAGTEAFF. The CDR3 nucleotides are TGTGCCAGCAGCTTAGATAGGGCAGGGACTGAAGCTTTCTTT.

This clone was counted only a few times. The chain carries TRBV29-1 and TRBJ2-3, with 7 bases lining up with TRBD1. V lost 2 bases, J lost 4 bases, and 6 bases stayed unmatched. The CDR3 extends over 14 amino acids. Germline V CDR1 and CDR2: SQVTM, ANQGSEA. The CDR3 reads CSVELGGGADTQYF. The CDR3 nucleotides read TGCAGCGTTGAACTAGGGGGCGGCGCAGATACGCAGTATTTT.

V usage is TRBV7-9 and J usage is TRBJ2-6; unclear D gene. The CDR3 loop spans 15 amino acids. V was pared by 5 bases and J by 4 bases, with 12 bases between. Germline lookup yields CDR1 SEHNR and CDR2 FQNEAQ (reference sequence). The CDR3 DNA sequence: TGTGCCAGCAGCCGTTTAGATACCGGGGCCAACGTCCTGACTTTC. Translated: CASSRLDTGANVLTF. Based on the CDR3 plus reference TRBV7-9 and TRBJ2-6, the full variable domain is DTGVSQNPRHKITKRGQNVTFRCDPISEHNRLYWYRQTLGQGPEFLTYFQNEAQLEKSRLLSDRFSAERPKGSFSTLEIQRTEQGDSAMYLCASSRLDTGANVLTFGAGSRLTVL.

The chain uses TRBV19 and TRBJ2-7; D possibly uses TRBD1 or TRBD2 (5 bases each). This CDR3 comprises 14 residues. Germline V gene sequence: CDR1 LNHDA, CDR2 SQIVND (reference sequence). Between the trimmed V and J ends, which lost 3 bases and 4 bases, there was a span of 13 bases. The CDR3, as DNA: TGTGCCAGTAGTATTAAGGGGAGCGCGTACGAGCAGTACTTC. It is translated as CASSIKGSAYEQYF.

The chain has TRBV28 and TRBJ1-3; D remains unclear. The CDR3 is 13 amino acids. Looked up from germline, CDR1 is MDHEN and CDR2 is SYDVKM. Trimming shortened V by 4 bases and J by 9 bases, and 13 bases separated the two germline ends. Here the CDR3 reads CASSSDLRGTIYF. The CDR3, as DNA: TGTGCCAGCAGTTCAGACTTGCGAGGCACCATATATTTT.